This T cell receptor (beta chain) was identified during a study of blood T cell repertoires in COVID-19. Study-level information: Sample material is recorded as cDNA or gDNA derived from T cells, B-cell-depleted T cells, or PBMCs.

Germline V lookup: CDR1 SEHNR, CDR2 FQNEAQ (reference sequence). The CDR3 is 15 residues long. The V and J ends lost 5 bases and 0 bases respectively, with 8 bases between them. Per the study methods: Amplified reference gene primers provided the basis for estimating nucleated cell counts. Here immunoSEQ multiplex PCR was the method, and the copy in TCRdb shows in-frame clones only, minus some. V and J calls and clone size come straight from that table; D and trimming were deduced from the DNA. The sample comprises approximately 70,000 clones, more than 75% of which are singletons, and about 6% rests with the top ten. This clone turned up a few times.

The chain combines TRBV7-9 with TRBJ1-6, with D perhaps TRBD1 (5 bases). What was sequenced was peripheral blood. The TCR was taken from a woman aged 55-69 years with acute or convalescent COVID-19. For the CDR3, the DNA is TGTGCCAGCAGCCTCGACAGCTCCTATAATTCACCCCTCCACTTT. It is translated as CASSLDSSYNSPLHF. The full variable domain, rest sourced from reference TRBV7-9 and TRBJ1-6, is DTGVSQNPRHKITKRGQNVTFRCDPISEHNRLYWYRQTLGQGPEFLTYFQNEAQLEKSRLLSDRFSAERPKGSFSTLEIQRTEQGDSAMYLCASSLDSSYNSPLHFGNGTRLTVT.